The source of this TCR beta chain is a study of blood T cell repertoires in COVID-19. Germline trimming cut 3 bases from V and 8 bases from J; bases unmatched to any gene: 9. The CDR3 loop spans 15 amino acids. Germline lookup yields CDR1 LNHDA and CDR2 SQIVND (reference sequence). Produced via immunoSEQ multiplex PCR; TCRdb's table is partial and in-frame only. This table has more than 100,000 clones, over 80% appearing once. The chain recombines TRBV19 with TRBJ2-1, with TRBD2 identical over 8 bases. The TCR originated in a young woman who had recovered from COVID-19. Sequencing input: PBMCs or T cells enriched from blood (not recorded which). DNA for the CDR3: TGTGCCAGTAGTATTCAGAGCGGGAGTCGCCATGAGCAGTTCTTC. It is translated as CASSIQSGSRHEQFF.